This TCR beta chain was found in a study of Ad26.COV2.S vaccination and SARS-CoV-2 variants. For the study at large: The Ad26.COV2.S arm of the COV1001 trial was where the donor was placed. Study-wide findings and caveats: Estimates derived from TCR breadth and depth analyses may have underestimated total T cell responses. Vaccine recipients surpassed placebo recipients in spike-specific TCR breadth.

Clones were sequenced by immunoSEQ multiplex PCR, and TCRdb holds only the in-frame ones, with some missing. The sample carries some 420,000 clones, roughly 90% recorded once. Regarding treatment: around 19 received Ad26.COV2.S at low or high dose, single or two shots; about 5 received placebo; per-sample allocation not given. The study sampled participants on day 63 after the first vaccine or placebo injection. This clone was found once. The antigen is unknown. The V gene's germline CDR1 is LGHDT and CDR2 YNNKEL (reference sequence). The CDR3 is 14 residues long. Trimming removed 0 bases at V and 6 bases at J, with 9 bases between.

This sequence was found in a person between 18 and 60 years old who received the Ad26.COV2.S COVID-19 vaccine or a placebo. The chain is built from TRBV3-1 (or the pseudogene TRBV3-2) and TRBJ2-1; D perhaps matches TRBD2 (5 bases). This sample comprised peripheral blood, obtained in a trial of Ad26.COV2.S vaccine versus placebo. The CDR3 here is CASSQELGSNEQFF. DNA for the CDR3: TGTGCCAGCAGCCAAGAACTAGGGTCCAATGAGCAGTTCTTC.